A single sample is the source of the 8 T cell receptor beta chains below, sequenced in a study of neurological immune-mediated disorders. This sample's time point: technical triplicate 2. TCRdb used MiXCR to reprocess the 5' RACE reads, holding one entry per CDR3 protein. The sample lists about 32,000 distinct CDR3 sequences; more than 10% were seen once. Sequencing was performed on CD4+ T cells from blood. The origin of the receptors is a female donor with HTLV-1-associated myelopathy (HAM/TSP).

This clonotype was detected many times. This chain joins TRBV28 and TRBJ2-1; D is possibly TRBD1 or TRBD2 (6 bases each). V lost 10 bases to trimming and J lost 0 bases, with 13 bases between them. Per the germline V gene, CDR1 is MDHEN and CDR2 is SYDVKM. This CDR3 region has 14 residues. Here the CDR3 reads CATEGGISYNEQFF. Here the CDR3 DNA reads TGTGCCACCGAAGGGGGGATCTCCTACAATGAGCAGTTCTTC.

This clonotype was detected ten times or more. The chain links TRBV4-1 to TRBJ1-2, with D unresolved. Germline V CDR1 and CDR2: MGHRA, YSYEKL. Trimming stripped 2 bases from V and 6 bases from J, with 16 bases between. The CDR3 runs 15 residues. As DNA, the CDR3 is TGCGCCAGCAGCCAATCAATCGGGCTTGGCGATGGCTACACCTTC. It specifies CASSQSIGLGDGYTF.

This clonotype was found many times. The chain carries TRBV28 and TRBJ2-3; D could derive from TRBD1 or TRBD2 (6 bases each). This CDR3 has 13 residues. Germline V lookup: CDR1 MDHEN, CDR2 SYDVKM. Trimming removed 6 bases at V and 3 bases at J, with 10 bases between. Here the CDR3 reads CASRLGGTDTQYF. CDR3 sequence (DNA): TGTGCCAGCAGATTAGGGGGGACAGATACGCAGTATTTT.

This clonotype is labeled as medium-sized. The chain links TRBV7-2 to TRBJ2-3; D unresolved. Germline loops: CDR1 SGHTA, CDR2 FQGNSA. The CDR3 contains 14 residues. The V gene lost 1 base and the J gene lost 3 bases, with 8 bases spanning the gap. The CDR3 coding sequence is TGTGCCAGCAGCTTAGTTGTCGCTACAGATACGCAGTATTTT. Its translation is CASSLVVATDTQYF.

There are many counts of this clonotype. This rearrangement joins TRBV20-1 to TRBJ1-5; D is unclear. The V gene lost 3 bases and the J gene lost 3 bases, with 12 bases spanning the gap. CDR1 is DFQATT and CDR2 is SNEGSKA in the germline V gene (reference sequence). CDR3 length: 14 amino acids. The CDR3 here is CSASVGPPNQPQHF. The DNA of the CDR3 is TGCAGTGCTAGTGTTGGGCCTCCCAATCAGCCCCAGCATTTT.

This clonotype was found many times. CDR3 nucleotides: TGCGCCAGCAGCCTAGGAGAGGGCGGACTAGCGGGAGAGACCCAGTACTTC. Translated: CASSLGEGGLAGETQYF. J is TRBJ2-5 and V is TRBV5-1; 11 bases map to TRBD2. The CDR3 length is 17 residues. CDR1 SGHRS and CDR2 YFSETQ come from the germline V gene. V was pared by 4 bases and J by 4 bases, with 12 bases of the junction left unmatched. Based on the CDR3 plus reference TRBV5-1 and TRBJ2-5, the full variable domain is KAGVTQTPRYLIKTRGQQVTLSCSPISGHRSVSWYQQTPGQGLQFLFEYFSETQRNKGNFPGRFSGRQFSNSRSEMNVSTLELGDSALYLCASSLGEGGLAGETQYFGPGTRLLVL.

Note on this clonotype: No DNA is shown, since the ends of the CDR3 on it are uncertain; the CDR3 is the one TCRdb lists. The V call is TRBV5-1, the J call TRBJ2-7; no check of the table's D call, TRBD2, against the DNA was made. Germline values: CDR1 SGHRS, CDR2 YFSETQ. From its first to its last residue, the CDR3 has 22 amino acids. The CDR3 protein is CASSFYICSASGADFLGYEQYF.

There are many counts of this clonotype. V usage is TRBV27 and J usage is TRBJ2-3; D might be TRBD2 (6 bases). CDR3 size: 14 residues. From germline, CDR1 is MNHEY and CDR2 SMNVEV (reference sequence). V lost 4 bases, J lost 5 bases, and 13 bases lay in between. The CDR3 nucleotides read TGTGCCAGCAGTTCCGGCGGGGCCAAAGATACGCAGTATTTT. Amino acid sequence: CASSSGGAKDTQYF.